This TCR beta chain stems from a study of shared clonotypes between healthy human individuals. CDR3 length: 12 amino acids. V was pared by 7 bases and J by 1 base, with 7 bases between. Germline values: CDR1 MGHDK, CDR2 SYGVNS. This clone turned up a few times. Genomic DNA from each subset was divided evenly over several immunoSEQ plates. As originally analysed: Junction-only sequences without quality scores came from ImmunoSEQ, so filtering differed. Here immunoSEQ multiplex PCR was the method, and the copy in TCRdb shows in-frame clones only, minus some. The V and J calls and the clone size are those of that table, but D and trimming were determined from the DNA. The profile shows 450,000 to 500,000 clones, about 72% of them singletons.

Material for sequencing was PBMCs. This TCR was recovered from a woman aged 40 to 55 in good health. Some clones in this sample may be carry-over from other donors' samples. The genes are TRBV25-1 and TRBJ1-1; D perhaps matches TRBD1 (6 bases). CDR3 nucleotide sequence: TGTGCCAGCACGACAGGGAACACTGAAGCTTTCTTT. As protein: CASTTGNTEAFF.